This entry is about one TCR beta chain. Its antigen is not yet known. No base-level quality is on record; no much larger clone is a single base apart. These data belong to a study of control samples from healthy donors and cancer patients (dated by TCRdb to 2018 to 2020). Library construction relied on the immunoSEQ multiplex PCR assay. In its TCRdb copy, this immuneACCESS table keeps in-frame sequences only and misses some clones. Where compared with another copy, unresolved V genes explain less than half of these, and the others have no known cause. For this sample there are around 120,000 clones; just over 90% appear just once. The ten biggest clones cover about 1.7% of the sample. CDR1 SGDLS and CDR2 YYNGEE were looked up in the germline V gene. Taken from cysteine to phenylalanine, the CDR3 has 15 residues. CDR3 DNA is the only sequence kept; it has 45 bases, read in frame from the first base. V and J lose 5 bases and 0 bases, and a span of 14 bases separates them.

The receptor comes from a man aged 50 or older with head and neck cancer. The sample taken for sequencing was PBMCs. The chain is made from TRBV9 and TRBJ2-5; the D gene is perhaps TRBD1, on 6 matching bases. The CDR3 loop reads CASSFRGLDQETQYF. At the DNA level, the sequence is TGTGCCAGCAGTTTCAGGGGTTTAGACCAAGAGACCCAGTACTTC. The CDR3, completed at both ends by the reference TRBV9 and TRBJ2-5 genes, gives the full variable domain DSGVTQTPKHLITATGQRVTLRCSPRSGDLSVYWYQQSLDQGLQFLIQYYNGEERAKGNILERFSAQQFPDLHSELNLSSLELGDSALYFCASSFRGLDQETQYFGPGTRLLVL.